This TCR beta chain was profiled in a study of technical replicates of blood from a few donors. Produced via immunoSEQ multiplex PCR; TCRdb's table is partial and in-frame only. Of under 85,000 clones in the sample, approximately 92% are singletons; the top ten hold around 0.37%. The germline CDR1 and CDR2 sequences are ENHRY and SYGVKD. Trimming removed 11 bases from V and 3 bases from J; junction bases left unmatched: 15. This CDR3 comprises 15 residues. Sequencing was done on a sample of T cells isolated from PBMCs. The chain employs TRBV10-3 and TRBJ2-7, with 8 bases aligning to TRBD2. This TCR derives from a human donor in good health. Some clones in this sample may be carry-over from other donors' samples. The CDR3 DNA reads TGTGCCTCTCTAAGCGGGAGTCAGCCTGTCTACGAGCAGTACTTC. It codes for CASLSGSQPVYEQYF.